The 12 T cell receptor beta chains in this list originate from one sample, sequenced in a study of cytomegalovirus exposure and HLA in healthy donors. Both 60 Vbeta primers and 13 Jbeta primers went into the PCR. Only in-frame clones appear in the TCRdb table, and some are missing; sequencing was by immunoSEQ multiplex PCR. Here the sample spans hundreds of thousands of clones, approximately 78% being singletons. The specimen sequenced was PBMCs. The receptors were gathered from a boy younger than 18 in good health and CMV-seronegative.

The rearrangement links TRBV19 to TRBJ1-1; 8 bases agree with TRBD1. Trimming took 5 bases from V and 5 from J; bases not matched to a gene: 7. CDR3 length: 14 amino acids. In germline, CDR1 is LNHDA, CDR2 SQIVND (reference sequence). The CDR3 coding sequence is TGTGCCAGTAGTCGGACAGGGAGGATGACTGAAGCTTTCTTT. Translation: CASSRTGRMTEAFF.

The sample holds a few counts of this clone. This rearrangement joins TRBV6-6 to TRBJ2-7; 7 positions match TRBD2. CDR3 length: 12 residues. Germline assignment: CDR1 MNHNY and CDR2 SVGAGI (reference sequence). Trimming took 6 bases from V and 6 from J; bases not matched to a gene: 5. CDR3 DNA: TGTGCCAGCAGCCTCTTAGCGGGCGAGCAGTACTTC. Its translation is CASSLLAGEQYF.

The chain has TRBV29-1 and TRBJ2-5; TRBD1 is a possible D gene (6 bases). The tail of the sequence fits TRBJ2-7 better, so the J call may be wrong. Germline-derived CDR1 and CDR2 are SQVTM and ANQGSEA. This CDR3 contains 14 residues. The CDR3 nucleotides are TGCAGCGTCCTCCCGGGACGGGACATCTACGAGCAGTACTTC. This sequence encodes CSVLPGRDIYEQYF.

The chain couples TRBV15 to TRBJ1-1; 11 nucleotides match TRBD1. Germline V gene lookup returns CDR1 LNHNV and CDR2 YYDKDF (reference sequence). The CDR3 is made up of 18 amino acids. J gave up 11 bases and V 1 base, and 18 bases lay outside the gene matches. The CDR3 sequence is CATSRGDPGQGGLKGAFF. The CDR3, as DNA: TGTGCCACCAGCAGAGGAGATCCGGGACAGGGGGGCCTAAAAGGGGCTTTCTTT.

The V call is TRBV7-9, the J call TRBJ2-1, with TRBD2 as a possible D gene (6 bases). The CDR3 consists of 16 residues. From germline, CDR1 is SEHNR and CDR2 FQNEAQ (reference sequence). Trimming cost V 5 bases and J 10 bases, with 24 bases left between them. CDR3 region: CASSRRGAWGSWEQFF. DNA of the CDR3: TGTGCCAGCAGCCGGAGGGGTGCCTGGGGTAGCTGGGAGCAGTTCTTC.

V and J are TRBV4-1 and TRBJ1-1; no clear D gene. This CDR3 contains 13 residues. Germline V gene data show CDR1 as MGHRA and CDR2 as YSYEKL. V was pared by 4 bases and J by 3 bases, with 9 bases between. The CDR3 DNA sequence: TGCGCCAGCAGCCGTGTGTTCGACACTGAAGCTTTCTTT. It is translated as CASSRVFDTEAFF.

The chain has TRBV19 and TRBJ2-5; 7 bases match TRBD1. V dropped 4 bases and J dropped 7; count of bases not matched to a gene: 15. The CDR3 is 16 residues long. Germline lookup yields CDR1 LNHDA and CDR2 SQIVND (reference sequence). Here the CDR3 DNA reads TGTGCCAGTAGTACATACGGGACAGTGGGCCTTGTGACCCAGTACTTC. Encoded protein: CASSTYGTVGLVTQYF.

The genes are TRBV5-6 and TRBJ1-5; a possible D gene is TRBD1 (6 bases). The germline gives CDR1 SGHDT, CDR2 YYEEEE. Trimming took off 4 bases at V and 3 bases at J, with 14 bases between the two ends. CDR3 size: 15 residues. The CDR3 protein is CASSLKGHLNQPQHF. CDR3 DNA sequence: TGTGCCAGCAGCCTGAAGGGACACCTCAATCAGCCCCAGCATTTT.

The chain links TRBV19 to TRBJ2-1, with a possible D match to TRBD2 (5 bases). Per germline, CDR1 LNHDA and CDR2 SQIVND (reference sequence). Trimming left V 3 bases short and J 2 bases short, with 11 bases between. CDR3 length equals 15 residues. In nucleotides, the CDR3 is TGTGCCAGTAGTATTGCTAGCAATACCTACAATGAGCAGTTCTTC. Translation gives CASSIASNTYNEQFF.

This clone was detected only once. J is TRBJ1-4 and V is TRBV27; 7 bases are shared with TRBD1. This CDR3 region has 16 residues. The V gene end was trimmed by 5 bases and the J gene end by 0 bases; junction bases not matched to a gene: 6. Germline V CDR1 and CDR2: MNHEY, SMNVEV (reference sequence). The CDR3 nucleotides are TGTGCCAGCAGTACGAGGACAGGTACAACTAATGAAAAACTGTTTTTT. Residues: CASSTRTGTTNEKLFF.

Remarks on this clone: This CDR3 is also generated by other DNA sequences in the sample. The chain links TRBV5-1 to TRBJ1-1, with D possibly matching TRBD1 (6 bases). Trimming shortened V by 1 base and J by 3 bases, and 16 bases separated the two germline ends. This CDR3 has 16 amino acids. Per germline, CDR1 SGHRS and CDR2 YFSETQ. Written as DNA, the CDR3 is TGCGCCAGCAGCTTGAGAACGGGGGGCGGGGACACTGAAGCTTTCTTT. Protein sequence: CASSLRTGGGDTEAFF.

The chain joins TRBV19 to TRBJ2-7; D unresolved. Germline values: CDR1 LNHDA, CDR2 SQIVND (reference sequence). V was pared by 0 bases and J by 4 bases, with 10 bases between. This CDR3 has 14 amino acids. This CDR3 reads CASSIDGGTYEQYF. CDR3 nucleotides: TGTGCCAGTAGTATAGACGGCGGTACTTACGAGCAGTACTTC.